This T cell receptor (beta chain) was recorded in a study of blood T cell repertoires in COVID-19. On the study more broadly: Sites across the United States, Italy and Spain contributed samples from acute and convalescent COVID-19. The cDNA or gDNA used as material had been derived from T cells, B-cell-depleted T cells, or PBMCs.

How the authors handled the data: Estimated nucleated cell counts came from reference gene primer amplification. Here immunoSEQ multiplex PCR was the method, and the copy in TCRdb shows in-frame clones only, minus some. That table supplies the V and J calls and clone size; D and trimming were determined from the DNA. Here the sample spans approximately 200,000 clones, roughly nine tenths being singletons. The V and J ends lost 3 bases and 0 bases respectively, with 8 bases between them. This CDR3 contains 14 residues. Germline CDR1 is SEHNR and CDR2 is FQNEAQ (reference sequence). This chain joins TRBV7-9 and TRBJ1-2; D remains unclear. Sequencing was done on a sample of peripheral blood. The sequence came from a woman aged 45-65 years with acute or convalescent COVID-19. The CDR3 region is CASSFSGPNYGYTF. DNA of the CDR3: TGTGCCAGCAGCTTCTCTGGCCCTAACTATGGCTACACCTTC.